The next 21 T cell receptor beta chains were all read from a single sample in a study of blood T cell repertoires in COVID-19. Clones were sequenced by immunoSEQ multiplex PCR, and TCRdb holds only the in-frame ones, with some missing. This sample has about 58,000 clones, with approximately 90% found just once. The sequenced sample was peripheral blood. The receptors stem from a woman aged 70-85 years with active COVID-19.

This CDR3 is CASSKRISGNEQFF. The CDR3 nucleotides are TGTGCCAGCAGCAAGAGAATTAGCGGGAATGAGCAGTTCTTC. The V gene is TRBV3-1 (or the pseudogene TRBV3-2), the J gene TRBJ2-1, with 7 positions matching TRBD2. Trimming cost V 5 bases and J 7 bases; bases outside gene matches: 8. This CDR3 is built from 14 residues. CDR1 and CDR2 from the germline V gene are LGHDT and YNNKEL (reference sequence).

The J gene is TRBJ1-1, the V gene TRBV11-3, with TRBD1 as a possible D gene (6 bases). Germline CDR1 and CDR2: SGHNT and YENEEA. The CDR3 extends over 13 amino acids. The ends were cut back, 2 bases at V and 6 bases at J, with 10 bases in the middle. This CDR3 reads CASSLTTGSEAFF. The CDR3 nucleotides are TGTGCCAGCAGCTTAACCACAGGGTCTGAAGCTTTCTTT.

V usage is TRBV18 and J usage is TRBJ1-6; 7 bases fit TRBD1. CDR3 length: 15 residues. Trimming at V came to 3 bases and at J to 7 bases, leaving 6 bases not matched to a gene. Per germline, CDR1 KGHSH and CDR2 LQKENI. The CDR3 DNA is TGTGCCAGCTCACCGACCGGGACAGAAAATTCACCCCTCCACTTT. Translating gives CASSPTGTENSPLHF.

As to this clone: The junction does not match germline at one end; this may be a read error. The V call is TRBV7-7, the J call TRBJ2-1, with D possibly being TRBD2 (5 bases). This CDR3 spans 16 amino acids. CDR1 and CDR2 from the germline V gene are SSHAT and FNYEAQ (reference sequence). This CDR3 reads CASSLDGSGSYNEQFF. The CDR3, as DNA: TGTGCTAGCAGCTTAGACGGTTCGGGGTCCTACAATGAGCAGTTCTTC.

The chain recombines TRBV28 with TRBJ2-1; TRBD2 matches at 12 bases. This CDR3 has 14 amino acids. Per germline, CDR1 MDHEN and CDR2 SYDVKM. The V segment lost 5 bases and the J segment 6 bases; nucleotides outside the gene matches: 2. The CDR3 is CASSPTSGSNEQFF. The DNA of the CDR3 is TGTGCCAGCAGTCCGACTAGCGGGAGCAATGAGCAGTTCTTC.

The rearrangement links TRBV10-1 to TRBJ2-2, with TRBD1 matching over 8 bases. The CDR3 length is 14 residues. With 2 bases clipped from V and 4 bases from J, the junction kept 0 bases outside the gene matches. Germline CDR1 WNHNN, CDR2 SYGVQD (reference sequence). This chain's CDR3 is CASSETGGTGELFF. CDR3 in DNA: TGCGCCAGCAGTGAGACAGGGGGCACCGGGGAGCTGTTTTTT.

The gene calls are TRBV7-9 and TRBJ1-3; D is uncertain. V dropped 1 base and J dropped 5 bases, with 3 bases sitting between them. CDR3 length equals 12 residues. Germline V gene lookup returns CDR1 SEHNR and CDR2 FQNEAQ (reference sequence). The chain's CDR3 is CASSLGRNTIYF. CDR3 DNA sequence: TGTGCCAGCAGCTTAGGGCGAAACACCATATATTTT.

This clone was detected only once. The rearrangement joins TRBV5-1 to TRBJ2-3; D is unclear. Looked up from germline, CDR1 is SGHRS and CDR2 is YFSETQ. Trimming removed 2 bases from V and 0 bases from J, with 4 bases in between. The CDR3 is made up of 13 amino acids. The CDR3 DNA is TGCGCCAGCAGCTTACAGAGCACAGATACGCAGTATTTT. This encodes CASSLQSTDTQYF.

This chain connects TRBV10-3 to TRBJ2-3, with 7 positions matching TRBD1. After removal of 0 bases from V and 2 bases from J, the junction contained 5 bases not matched to a gene. The V gene's germline CDR1 is ENHRY and CDR2 SYGVKD. The CDR3 length is 16 residues. In nucleotides, the CDR3 is TGTGCCATCAGTGAGTCCCGGACAGGTTTCACAGATACGCAGTATTTT. Protein sequence: CAISESRTGFTDTQYF.

The chain carries TRBV2 and TRBJ1-1; TRBD1 is a possible D gene (6 bases). Germline V gene lookup returns CDR1 SNHLY and CDR2 FYNNEI. Trimming removed 5 bases from V and 7 bases from J, with 17 bases in between. The CDR3 sequence is 14 residues long. The CDR3 is CASSQHREGVEAFF. For the CDR3, the DNA is TGTGCCAGCAGTCAACACAGGGAGGGAGTTGAAGCTTTCTTT.

The chain combines TRBV28 with TRBJ1-1; maybe TRBD1 (5 bases). Germline V gene sequence: CDR1 MDHEN, CDR2 SYDVKM. The CDR3 consists of 14 residues. V was trimmed by 5 bases and J by 1 base, leaving 11 bases between them. In DNA form, the CDR3 reads TGTGCCAGCAGTCTACGGACAAGGAACACTGAAGCTTTCTTT. It codes for CASSLRTRNTEAFF.

The chain has TRBV5-1 and TRBJ2-1; the match to TRBD2 covers 8 bases. The CDR3 is made up of 14 amino acids. Germline V gene data show CDR1 as SGHRS and CDR2 as YFSETQ. With V trimmed by 4 bases and J by 3 bases, 3 bases remained unmatched. CDR3 nucleotide sequence: TGCGCCAGCAGCATTAGCGGGAACTACAATGAGCAGTTCTTC. Protein product: CASSISGNYNEQFF.

The chain couples TRBV11-2 to TRBJ1-4, with D unresolved. This CDR3 is built from 16 residues. V dropped 2 bases and J dropped 0 bases, with 10 bases sitting between them. CDR1 and CDR2 from the germline V gene are SGHAT and FQNNGV. The CDR3 sequence: CASSLLSGATNEKLFF. The DNA of the CDR3 is TGTGCCAGCAGCTTATTGTCAGGTGCAACTAATGAAAAACTGTTTTTT.

The chain combines TRBV4-2 with TRBJ2-7, with 7 bases matching TRBD1. J lost 0 bases, V lost 3 bases, and 11 bases had no gene match. The CDR3 is made up of 17 amino acids. In germline, CDR1 is LGHNA, CDR2 YNFKEQ. CDR3 sequence (DNA): TGTGCCAGCAGCCAGGGGCTTCCGGGACAGATCTCCTACGAGCAGTACTTC. Translating it yields CASSQGLPGQISYEQYF.

This chain uses TRBV21-1 with TRBJ1-5; TRBD1, as called in the table, went unchecked against the DNA. TRBV21-1 is marked as a pseudogene. The CDR3 loop spans 17 amino acids. The CDR3 sequence is CASSKSPPRQLNQPQHF. The CDR3 DNA follows: TGTGCCAGCAGCAAAAGCCCACCCAGGCAGCTCAATCAGCCCCAGCATTTT.

Written as DNA, the CDR3 is TGTGCCAGCAGCGGATGGCGTAGCGGGAACGAGCAGTACTTC. This gives the protein CASSGWRSGNEQYF. The V call is TRBV7-3, the J call TRBJ2-7, with 8 bases fitting TRBD2. The germline V gene has CDR1 SGHTA and CDR2 FQGTGA. V lost 5 bases, J lost 5 bases, and 8 bases stayed unmatched. There are 14 residues in the CDR3.

The chain is built from TRBV6-5 and TRBJ2-7, with 9 nucleotides matching TRBD2. V shed 0 bases and J 1 base; nucleotides not matched to a gene: 1. This CDR3 region has 15 residues. CDR1 and CDR2 from the germline V gene are MNHEY and SVGAGI. The CDR3 reads CASSYSSGSSYEQYF. The CDR3 coding sequence is TGTGCCAGCAGTTACTCTAGCGGGAGTTCCTACGAGCAGTACTTC.

This chain connects TRBV11-3 to TRBJ2-2, with D perhaps matching TRBD2 (5 bases). The V end was cut by 0 bases, the J end by 5 bases, with 10 bases between. Germline values: CDR1 SGHNT, CDR2 YENEEA. This CDR3 comprises 15 residues. CDR3 loop: CASSLEAETTGELFF. CDR3 bases: TGTGCCAGCAGCTTAGAAGCGGAGACGACCGGGGAGCTGTTTTTT.

The chain links TRBV28 to TRBJ2-7, with D hard to call. The CDR3 is 13 amino acids. In germline, CDR1 is MDHEN, CDR2 SYDVKM. Trimming cost V 6 bases and J 1 base, with 10 bases left between them. CDR3 sequence reads: CASRRVKSYEQYF. The CDR3 coding sequence is TGTGCCAGCAGACGGGTAAAGTCCTACGAGCAGTACTTC.

The chain links TRBV9 to TRBJ2-5, with D perhaps matching TRBD2 (5 bases). Germline CDR1 is SGDLS and CDR2 is YYNGEE. Trimming pared 2 bases from V and 3 bases from J, leaving 8 bases between. This CDR3 spans 13 amino acids. The CDR3 region has the DNA TGTGCCAGCAGCGTTAGCGTAAAAGAGACCCAGTACTTC. Its translation is CASSVSVKETQYF.

This clone came up once. In nucleotides, the CDR3 is TGTGCCAGTAGTAGACCAGGGGACAGCGGAAACACCATATATTTT. Amino acids: CASSRPGDSGNTIYF. The chain recombines TRBV19 with TRBJ1-3; 7 nucleotides match TRBD1. This CDR3 comprises 15 residues. Germline V CDR1 and CDR2: LNHDA, SQIVND (reference sequence). J lost 4 bases, V lost 4 bases, and 7 bases had no gene match. Complete variable domain (other parts from reference TRBV19 and TRBJ1-3): DGGITQSPKYLFRKEGQNVTLSCEQNLNHDAMYWYRQDPGQGLRLIYYSQIVNDFQKGDIAEGYSVSREKKESFPLTVTSAQKNPTAFYLCASSRPGDSGNTIYFGEGSWLTVV.